The present TCR beta chain was sequenced within a study of OX40 agonist ivuxolimab in advanced cancers. On the study more broadly: Ivuxolimab was administered intravenously to patients at 0.01 to 10 mg/kg every 2 weeks.

Study-level results: Expanded peripheral T cell antigen specificity was not determined.

As concerns this clone: No antigen is known for it.

V dropped 4 bases and J dropped 8; count of bases not matched to a gene: 9. CDR3 length: 14 residues. CDR1 is MNHEY, CDR2 SVGAGI, per germline. Method: immunoSEQ multiplex PCR; TCRdb's copy keeps in-frame clones and lacks some. The sample consists of roughly 79,000 clones, around 93% of them appearing once. The chain has TRBV6-5 and TRBJ1-1, with 8 bases that match TRBD1. The receptor comes from an adult with an advanced solid tumor such as melanoma, head and neck, liver or kidney cancer. The specimen comprised CD4+ or CD8+ T cells sorted from blood, sampled in a trial of the OX40 agonist ivuxolimab. CDR3: CASSSIGQGSEAFF. CDR3 nucleotide sequence: TGTGCCAGCAGTTCGATCGGACAGGGCTCCGAAGCTTTCTTT.